This TCR beta chain was recorded in a study of response to subunit inactivated influenza vaccine. Findings and limits, study-wide: Authors proposed each seasonal influenza vaccination draws in few new T cells.

Unmatched junction bases numbered 6, after V lost 0 bases and J lost 2 bases. The CDR3 extends over 16 amino acids. Per germline, CDR1 SGHRS and CDR2 YFSETQ. TCRdb itself ran the RT-PCR reads through MiXCR, one entry per CDR3 protein. The sample carries about 650,000 distinct CDR3 sequences, about 14% recorded once. Points on this clonotype: Its antigen is not known.

Sequencing was performed on PBMCs from blood, taken about 14 days before vaccination. The rearrangement uses TRBV5-1 and TRBJ2-5; TRBD1 matches 8 bases. This receptor was obtained from a man in his fifties who received an inactivated influenza vaccine. For the CDR3, the DNA is TGCGCCAGCAGCTTGGGGGACAGGCGACCACAAGAGACCCAGTACTTC. It codes for CASSLGDRRPQETQYF.